This TCR beta chain was sequenced during a study of cytomegalovirus exposure and HLA in healthy donors (TCRdb year 2017). For the wider study: An earlier analysis of a few hundred of the donors reported around 280 Gb of sequence data and 100 million to 120 million unique TCR beta sequences obtained from around 190 million T cells. An early release that covered around 590 HLA-typed donors contained approximately 300 gigabases of sequencing data and some 87 million unique TCR sequences. Of the roughly 400 genotyped donors, roughly 85% fell in the genetic ancestry cluster associated with self-reported Caucasian donors. The study was designed to test whether signatures of past pathogen exposure could be identified by cataloging public T cell receptors. Using immunosequencing, the study profiled T cell repertoires from 500 to 800 subjects and related those repertoires to cytomegalovirus serostatus. In addition to the first cohort of about 650 subjects, a separate validation cohort of approximately 120 different subjects was used. To predict cytomegalovirus infection status, the study brought together high-throughput TCR immunosequencing, statistical association of individual TCRs with disease status, and machine learning. A later analysis re-analyzed previously published TCR beta repertoires from roughly 630 donors and added high-resolution HLA genotyping to study TCR occurrence patterns. In the later analysis, no new phenotypic data were used to find candidate immune exposures; instead, reliance was placed on TCR beta sequences and their occurrence across donors. To decide whether each TCR beta V gene segment behaved as functional or pseudogenic, an earlier analysis of several hundred of the donors relied on high-throughput TCR beta sequencing. Donor age, sex, ethnicity and CMV serostatus were compiled together with the repertoire data. A later genetic analysis used genome-wide SNP genotypes for about 60% of the roughly 700 donors, treating that subset as a discovery cohort. Every discovery cohort repertoire had been produced on one sequencing platform. HLA typing covered class I and class II loci at four-digit resolution. The number of typed donors differed by locus: roughly 620-640 for A, B, C, DRB1 and DQB1; roughly 510 for DQA1; 606 for DPA1; and roughly 450 for DPB1. Because of strong linkage in the cohort, roughly five DR-DQ haplotypes were treated as single units for association and clustering. Among over 350 genotyped donors of the cohort, an average of around 240,000 unique TCR beta nucleotide sequences were sequenced per donor, roughly 20% of them non-productive. General findings and caveats noted by the study authors: Because HLA typing was missing for some donors at each locus, association tests included only the typed subset. V-gene and J-gene trimming of TCR beta chains was associated with a missense DCLRE1C variant in a later genetic analysis, and the association was replicated in an independent cohort. Cytomegalovirus status was reported to be diagnosed by the classifier with high specificity and sensitivity in both the original and validation cohorts. Because counts were too low, roughly 16 rarely observed V segments, including chromosome 9 orphons, were left out of the earlier analysis of some 640 of the donors. Several of the top co-occurrence clusters appeared to be linked to parvovirus B19, influenza, CMV and Epstein-Barr virus, according to a later analysis. Linkage disequilibrium might explain the correlated functional status among segregating V segments, but an unknown experimental factor could not be excluded. In a later analysis, about 16,000 TCR beta sequences were associated with specific HLA alleles at a false discovery rate of 0.05. It was suggested by the authors that the approach could potentially be generalized to other disease states and immunological phenotypes. A few of the identified cytomegalovirus-associated TCR beta chains were confirmed in vitro to be specific for cytomegalovirus antigens. In a later analysis, HLA-associated TCR beta chains were found to be more clonally expanded and to have lower generation probabilities than equally common non-associated chains. Sequencing depth was assumed to be roughly uniform across donors in the presence/absence analyses, though that assumption may not hold. Some IMGT-functional V segments, including TRBV6-2 and TRBV6-3, could not be distinguished by the 87-base-pair reads and were therefore excluded. In an earlier analysis of more than 450 of the donors, most TCR beta V segments were observed in productive rearrangements about 87% or about 30% of the time, broadly matching IMGT annotations. A total of 150 to 200 TCR beta chains were listed by the study as associated with cytomegalovirus. In a later analysis, the rate of TCR association differed among HLA loci, with DRB1 alleles having the most associated TCRs and HLA-C alleles having the fewest. A further reported finding was that TCR beta sequences accurately predicted the HLA-A and HLA-B alleles for most subjects in the first cohort. A later analysis found that most CMV-associated TCR beta chains appeared HLA-restricted, with HLA associations seemingly driven largely by CMV exposure. Assigning TCR associations to individual alleles was difficult when HLA alleles, especially DR and DQ, strongly co-occurred. This cohort had only TCR beta chains sequenced, and the lack of alpha or paired-chain data limited which features could be detected. CMV serostatus was the only immune exposure information available for the cohort. Compared with the roughly 600-donor mean, donors in an Asian-associated ancestry cluster had fewer N-insertions in productive TCRs, according to a later genetic analysis. A group of highly shared sequence variants was considered likely to be a technical artifact of the sequencing pipeline. Across donors, most TCR sequences were observed very rarely, whereas some public TCRs were present in many individuals.

Library method: the immunoSEQ multiplex PCR assay. For the multiplex PCR, a mixture combining 60 forward primers for TCR Vbeta segments and 13 reverse primers for TCR Jbeta segments was used. Amplification of the CDR3 region of rearranged TCR beta genes was performed with a multiplex PCR assay on genomic DNA. Amplified TCR beta libraries were sequenced as 87-base-pair reads on the Illumina HiSeq System. The paper's data handling went like this. A later analysis tallied 70 million to 100 million unique TCR beta chains across the 600 to 700 repertoires, and some 10 million of those chains were shared by two or more donors. Raw reads were error-corrected and collapsed into unique sequences by a nearest-neighbor algorithm in which closely related sequences were merged to remove PCR and sequencing errors. To assign V, D and J gene segments, CDR3 sequences were aligned to IMGT reference sequences. For a sequence to be retained, a match of at least six nucleotides to both a V gene segment and a J gene segment was required. Rearrangements were classified as productive when the CDR3 lacked stop codons and remained in frame with V and J, and all other rearrangements were classified as non-productive. Following IMGT convention, CDR3 was defined as the stretch from the second conserved V-encoded cysteine to the conserved J-encoded phenylalanine. The earlier analysis of approximately 590 of the donors excluded any sequence lacking an unambiguous match to a single V gene segment. In an earlier analysis of some 590 of the donors, a V segment was called functional when productive rearrangements were above 56.7%, and segregating when the standard deviation between donors exceeded 5%. A statistical classification framework was built to diagnose cytomegalovirus status from the catalog of TCR beta chain sequences. V and J gene assignment, in a later analysis, came from comparing TCR nucleotide sequences with IMGT/GENE-DB human TR gene sequences. The TCRdist pipeline was used in a later analysis to assign CDR3 sequences and most-parsimonious VDJ recombination scenarios. A later analysis defined each TCR beta chain by its CDR3 amino acid sequence plus V-gene family, and excluded reads lacking a unique V-gene family. To address suspected cross-contamination and a sequencing artifact, a later analysis removed several hundred highly shared, low-generation-probability nucleotide sequences. In a later analysis, a clonal expansion index for each public chain was calculated from normalized within-repertoire ranks of inferred template counts. A later analysis computed generation probabilities with a VDJ recombination model fitted to out-of-frame rearrangements, and checked the results against IGoR. In a later analysis, TCR-TCR, TCR-HLA and TCR-CMV co-occurrence was scored with hypergeometric tests, and a repertoire-size bias correction was applied to TCR pairs. False discovery rates were estimated in a later analysis by permuting HLA or CMV assignments 20 times. A later analysis grouped co-occurring TCRs with DBSCAN, adding TCRdist sequence similarity when clustering within HLA-allele-positive subsets. Repertoires with fewer than 30,000 or more than 120,000 public chains, plus five repertoires with anomalous nucleotide sharing, were excluded from co-occurrence clustering. TCRdb carries this immuneACCESS record with in-frame sequences only. Its versions omit some clonotypes, under half of them owing to an unresolved V gene in the studies checked, with the rest unexplained. V, J and clone size derive from that table, while D and trimming were established from the DNA sequence. The sample table records 150,000 or so clones; around 80% of these occur just once. The ten largest clones take up around 7% of the sample.

In the case of this clone: This receptor's antigen is unknown. No base-level quality is on record; no much larger clone is a single base apart.

CDR1 and CDR2 are read off the germline V gene as SQVTM and ANQGSEA. The cysteine opens and the phenylalanine closes a CDR3 of 8 amino acids. Only the CDR3 portion is preserved as DNA: 24 bases, with reading frame beginning at the first base. V and J lose 8 bases and 12 bases, and a span of 5 bases separates them. In total, 600 or so healthy bone marrow donors made up the cohort. Cohort members were all nominally healthy when sampled, although unrecorded immune exposures were likely present. The donor was CMV seropositive and was included in the group of 250 to 350 seropositive cohort members. Each donor provided a peripheral blood sample, and peripheral blood mononuclear cells were used for TCR beta sequencing. The Qiagen DNeasy Blood Extraction Kit was used to extract genomic DNA from the blood cell samples.

The specimen was PBMCs. This TCR was sampled from a woman aged 40 to 50 in good health and CMV-seropositive. This sequence uses TRBV29-1 and TRBJ2-6; a confident D gene designation cannot be given. The CDR3 is CSCRVLTF. The sequenced DNA: TGCAGCTGTCGCGTCCTGACTTTC.